This T cell receptor (beta chain) appears in the sequencing data of a study of blood T cells in healthy people across ages (dated by TCRdb to between 2015 and 2016). Study-wide context: In model experiments, template switching captured about one uniquely barcoded TCR beta cDNA molecule for every two T cells. Using deep sequencing normalized with unique cDNA molecular identifiers, the study measured how TCR beta repertoire diversity changes with age. Donors were grouped into four age groups: young (average roughly 17 years), middle-aged (about 40), aged (roughly 67) and long-lived (about 82). To avoid experimental bias, donors of different ages were randomly spread across the sequencing lanes. Two additional independent replicas of 1 million unique cDNA reads from the same blood draw were analyzed for two donors (one aged 18 to 29 and one aged 80 or older).

Systemically healthy Caucasian individuals from Russia, 39 in total and aged 6 to 90 years, were included as donors. Each donor gave 8 to 10 milliliters of peripheral blood, drawn into EDTA-treated Vacutainer tubes. PBMCs were isolated by Ficoll-Paque density-gradient centrifugation, with at least 6 million obtained per sample. Trizol reagent was used to extract total RNA from PBMCs, with at least 5.5 micrograms per sample. For every donor, flow cytometry on a PBMC aliquot measured the percentage of naive CD45RAhigh/CD27high T cells. Library preparation used 5' RACE. TCRdb names Illumina HiSeq 2500 as the instrument used. A second about 7 to 12 cycle PCR used a sample-barcoded 5' primer and a J-beta primer mix. A template-switch 5' adaptor carrying 12 random nucleotides introduced a unique molecular identifier onto each TCR beta cDNA molecule. Each sample yielded at least 2.5 million CDR3-containing paired-end reads. All of the RNA was converted into first-strand cDNA using the Mint cDNA synthesis kit, with a TRBC-specific oligonucleotide serving as the primer. Following uracil-DNA glycosylase treatment, all cDNA underwent a first 18-cycle PCR with the universal primers M1SS and BC2_uni_R. As for how the authors treated the data: For normalization, 1 million high-quality reads were randomly selected from each sample, with every read carrying a distinct molecular identifier. Reads with shared molecular identifiers were discarded instead of being binned into consensus sequences. CDR3 identification, clonotype clustering and error correction used MiTCR with a Q25 quality threshold and the strictest error-elimination algorithm. A nonparametric unseen species model with Euler transformation was used to estimate lower-bound total TCR beta diversity. The raw public data were reprocessed by TCRdb itself: fastp quality trimming at Q25, MiXCR clonotype calling, in-frame beta chains only. Entries are consolidated by CDR3 protein sequence, retaining the most common genes and DNA. The V and J calls were not made by the authors but by TCRdb's processing. The sample table contains just over 1 million distinct CDR3 sequences; only one count was recorded for 35% to 55% of them. The top ten clones comprise under 20% of the sample.

Overall study outcomes, separate from this receptor: As age increased, observed TCR beta diversity per million T cells dropped in a roughly linear way, and a significant reduction was already evident by age around 41. Estimates of total diversity from one million sequenced T cells were regarded as lower bounds and underestimates. The percentage of naive T cells measured by flow cytometry correlated strongly with observed TCR beta diversity. Compared with the aged group, the long-lived group had more naive CD4+ T cells, fewer expanded clones and increased TCR diversity, a pattern suggesting age selection. Bulk unsorted PBMC profiling prevented conclusive comparison of naive and antigen-experienced compartments. Because donor CMV infection status was unknown, age-related changes in expanded clonotypes were potentially confounded.

In regard to this clonotype: Its binding antigen is unknown. Per-base quality was not reported, and no clone a single base away is much larger than it.

Material for sequencing was blood. This receptor was identified in a woman aged 60-70 years in good health.

The CDR3 amino acid sequence is: CSAKKGQGWTTGELFF. The DNA sequence is as follows: TGCAGTGCTAAAAAGGGGCAGGGGTGGACCACCGGGGAGCTGTTTTTT. The chain was built from TRBV20-1 and TRBJ2-2; 6 matching bases give a weak D call of TRBD1. The germline V gene (reference sequence) provides CDR1 DFQATT and CDR2 SNEGSKA. The CDR3 holds 16 amino acids from the cysteine to the phenylalanine. The read is trimmed to its CDR3 DNA, 48 bases read in frame from base 1. The trim is 4 bases for V and 4 bases for J, with a gap of 19 bases between the germline ends.